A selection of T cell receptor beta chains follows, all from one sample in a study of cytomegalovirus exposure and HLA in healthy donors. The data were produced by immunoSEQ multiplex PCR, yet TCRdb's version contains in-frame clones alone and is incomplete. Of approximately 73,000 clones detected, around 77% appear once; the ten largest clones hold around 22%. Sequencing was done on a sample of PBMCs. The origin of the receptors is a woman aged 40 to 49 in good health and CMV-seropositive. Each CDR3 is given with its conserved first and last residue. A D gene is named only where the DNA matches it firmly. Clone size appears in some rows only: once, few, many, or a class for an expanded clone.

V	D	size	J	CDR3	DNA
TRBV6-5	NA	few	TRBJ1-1	CASTKGLEAFF	TGTGCCAGCACCAAGGGGTTGGAAGCTTTCTTT
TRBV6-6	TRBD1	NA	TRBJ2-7	CASSYGQGSGYEQYF	TGTGCCAGCAGTTACGGACAGGGGTCCGGGTACGAGCAGTACTTC
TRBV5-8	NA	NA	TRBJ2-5	CASSPGSAETQYF	TGTGCCAGCAGCCCGGGTTCTGCGGAGACCCAGTACTTC
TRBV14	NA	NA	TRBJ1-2	CASSQDLGQGYGYTF	TGTGCCAGCAGCCAAGATCTTGGGCAGGGTTATGGCTACACCTTC
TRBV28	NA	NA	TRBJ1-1	CASRRTPNTEAFF	TGTGCCAGCAGGAGGACACCGAACACTGAAGCTTTCTTT
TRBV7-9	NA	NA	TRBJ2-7	CASSFITSAVAEYF	TGTGCCAGCAGCTTTATTACCTCCGCCGTGGCCGAGTACTTC
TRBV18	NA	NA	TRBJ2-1	CASFGQLGGNEQFF	TGTGCCAGCTTCGGACAGCTCGGTGGGAATGAGCAGTTCTTC
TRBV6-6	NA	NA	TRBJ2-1	CASSYPQLLDNEQFF	TGTGCCAGCAGTTACCCGCAGCTCCTAGACAATGAGCAGTTCTTC
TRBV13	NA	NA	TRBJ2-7	CASSIRDSIGYEQYF	TGTGCCAGCAGCATCCGGGACTCGATTGGCTACGAGCAGTACTTC
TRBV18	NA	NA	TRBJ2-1	CASSREISTRSHNEQFF	TGTGCCAGCTCACGGGAAATATCGACTAGGTCCCACAATGAGCAGTTCTTC
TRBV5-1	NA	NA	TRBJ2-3	CASSPHGPNPDTQYF	TGCGCCAGCAGCCCCCATGGCCCCAACCCAGATACGCAGTATTTT